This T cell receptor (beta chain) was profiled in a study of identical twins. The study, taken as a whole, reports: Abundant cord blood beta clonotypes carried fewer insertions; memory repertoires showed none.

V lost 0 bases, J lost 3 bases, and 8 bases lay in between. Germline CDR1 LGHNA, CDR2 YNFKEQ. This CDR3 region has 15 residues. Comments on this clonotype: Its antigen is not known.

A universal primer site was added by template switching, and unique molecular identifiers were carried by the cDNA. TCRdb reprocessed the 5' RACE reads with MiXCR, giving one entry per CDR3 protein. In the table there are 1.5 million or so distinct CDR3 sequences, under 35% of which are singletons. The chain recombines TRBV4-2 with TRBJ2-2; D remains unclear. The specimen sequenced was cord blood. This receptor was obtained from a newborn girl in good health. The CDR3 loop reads CASSQDRRDTGELFF. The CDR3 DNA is TGTGCCAGCAGCCAAGACCGCCGAGACACCGGGGAGCTGTTTTTT.